This is a list of T cell receptor beta chains from one sample in a study of cytomegalovirus exposure and HLA in healthy donors. Profiling relied on immunoSEQ multiplex PCR, and the TCRdb table lists in-frame clones only, not all of them. The repertoire holds 120,000 to 150,000 clones, with roughly 68% as singletons. The sequenced material came from PBMCs. These receptors all stem from a man aged 55 to 70 in good health and CMV-seronegative. The CDR3 runs from the conserved cysteine through the conserved F or W. A D gene is named only where the DNA matches it firmly. Clone sizes are given selectively: once, few, many, or a class where the clone is expanded.

v_call,j_call,clone_size,d_call,cdr3_aa,cdr3_nt
TRBV4-3,TRBJ2-7,-,-,CASSQRRTASYEQYF,TGCGCCAGCAGCCAAAGGAGGACAGCCTCCTACGAGCAGTACTTC
TRBV5-4,TRBJ1-1,-,-,CASSTTENTEAFF,TGTGCCAGCAGCACCACTGAGAACACTGAAGCTTTCTTT
TRBV28,TRBJ2-7,-,TRBD1,CASLDRVSYEQYF,TGTGCCAGCTTGGACAGGGTCTCCTACGAGCAGTACTTC
TRBV19,TRBJ1-2,few,TRBD1,CASSSGTAHGYTF,TGTGCCAGTAGTAGCGGGACAGCCCATGGCTACACCTTC
TRBV28,TRBJ1-5,few,-,CASSFLVGGVPNSNQPQHF,TGTGCCAGCAGTTTCCTAGTTGGGGGCGTACCCAATAGCAATCAGCCCCAGCATTTT
TRBV6-1,TRBJ1-1,-,-,CASSITGMNTEAFF,TGTGCCAGCAGCATTACAGGGATGAACACTGAAGCTTTCTTT
TRBV19,TRBJ1-1,-,-,CASEAGPNTEAFF,TGTGCCAGCGAGGCGGGGCCCAACACTGAAGCTTTCTTT
TRBV2,TRBJ1-2,-,-,CASSEPSYGYTF,TGTGCCAGCAGTGAACCTAGCTATGGCTACACCTTC
TRBV10-3,TRBJ1-5,-,-,CAISRTPDNQPQHF,TGTGCCATCAGTCGGACACCGGATAATCAGCCCCAGCATTTT
TRBV7-3,TRBJ2-7,-,TRBD2,CASSLMGGEGYEQYF,TGTGCCAGCAGCTTAATGGGCGGGGAGGGCTACGAGCAGTACTTC
TRBV6-6,TRBJ1-1,few,-,CASSTPARGTEAFF,TGTGCCAGCAGTACCCCCGCGCGGGGCACTGAAGCTTTCTTT
TRBV7-9,TRBJ1-1,-,-,CASSTPQGRQVDTEAFF,TGTGCCAGCAGCACCCCGCAGGGTCGGCAAGTTGACACTGAAGCTTTCTTT
TRBV4-3,TRBJ1-5,-,-,CASSQGPGSNQPQHF,TGCGCCAGCAGCCAAGGACCAGGGAGCAATCAGCCCCAGCATTTT
TRBV5-1,TRBJ1-5,-,TRBD1,CASSPGTGLGPQHF,TGCGCCAGCAGCCCCGGGACAGGTTTAGGGCCCCAGCATTTT
TRBV5-1,TRBJ2-1,few,-,CASSLGGRGSYNEQFF,TGCGCCAGCAGCTTGGGGGGCCGAGGCTCCTACAATGAGCAGTTCTTC
TRBV7-9,TRBJ1-5,-,-,CASSSGNQHQPQHF,TGTGCCAGCAGCTCAGGGAACCAGCATCAGCCCCAGCATTTT
TRBV29-1,TRBJ1-1,few,TRBD1,CSVDWTGGTEAFF,TGCAGCGTTGATTGGACAGGGGGCACTGAAGCTTTCTTT
TRBV4-1,TRBJ2-3,-,TRBD2,CASSLPQGSGEGLSTDTQYF,TGCGCCAGCAGCCTCCCCCAAGGGAGCGGGGAGGGACTTAGCACAGATACGCAGTATTTT
TRBV7-9,TRBJ2-1,-,TRBD2,CASSSSGGYNEQFF,TGTGCCAGCAGCTCATCGGGAGGGTACAATGAGCAGTTCTTC
TRBV7-8,TRBJ2-7,-,-,CASSYGPGRSDEQYF,TGTGCCAGCAGTTACGGTCCGGGGAGAAGCGACGAGCAGTACTTC
TRBV2,TRBJ2-3,-,TRBD1,CASSPDRGNTDTQYF,TGTGCCAGCAGTCCGGACAGGGGCAACACAGATACGCAGTATTTT
TRBV5-6,TRBJ1-5,-,-,CASSLMGAGQPQHF,TGTGCCAGCAGCTTAATGGGGGCAGGACAGCCCCAGCATTTT
TRBV5-4,TRBJ2-5,-,TRBD1,CASSLPRDRGQETQYF,TGTGCCAGCAGCTTGCCGAGGGACAGGGGGCAAGAGACCCAGTACTTC
TRBV11-3,TRBJ1-4,once,TRBD1,CASRKVDRGGATNEKLFF,TGTGCCAGCAGGAAAGTCGACAGGGGGGGGGCAACTAATGAAAAACTGTTTTTT
TRBV4-1,TRBJ2-7,-,TRBD1,CASSPHRGRPYEQYF,TGCGCCAGCAGCCCTCACAGGGGAAGGCCCTACGAGCAGTACTTC
TRBV4-2,TRBJ2-7,-,TRBD1,CASSLTGQGAKEQYF,TGTGCCAGCAGCCTGACCGGACAGGGGGCGAAAGAGCAGTACTTC
TRBV30,TRBJ2-1,-,TRBD2,CAWSVPVGASGRRMIYNEQFF,TGTGCCTGGAGTGTACCGGTGGGGGCTAGCGGGAGAAGAATGATCTACAATGAGCAGTTCTTC
TRBV7-9,TRBJ2-7,-,TRBD1,CASSFGTGEYEQYF,TGTGCCAGCAGCTTCGGGACAGGAGAATACGAGCAGTACTTC
TRBV4-3,TRBJ2-3,-,TRBD2,CASSQEGAGDTQYF,TGCGCCAGCAGCCAAGAGGGAGCGGGGGATACGCAGTATTTT
TRBV4-3,TRBJ2-7,few,TRBD2,CASSQVAGGAYEQYF,TGCGCCAGCAGCCAAGTAGCGGGAGGAGCGTACGAGCAGTACTTC
TRBV16,TRBJ1-2,-,-,CASSQSSPDGYTF,TGTGCCAGCAGCCAATCGTCGCCAGATGGCTACACCTTC
TRBV6-5,TRBJ2-5,once,TRBD1,CASSYQDRAETQYF,TGTGCCAGCAGTTACCAGGACAGGGCGGAGACCCAGTACTTC
TRBV19,TRBJ1-4,few,TRBD1,CASTSQGFEKLFF,TGTGCCAGTACCTCACAGGGGTTTGAAAAACTGTTTTTT
TRBV18,TRBJ1-1,-,-,CASSPGRDTEAFF,TGTGCCAGCTCACCAGGGAGGGACACTGAAGCTTTCTTT
TRBV5-1,TRBJ1-6,-,TRBD1,CASSLGDRISPLHF,TGCGCCAGCAGCTTGGGGGACAGGATTTCACCCCTCCACTTT
TRBV28,TRBJ1-1,-,-,CASTRQAGTEAFF,TGTGCCAGCACCCGACAGGCGGGCACTGAAGCTTTCTTT
TRBV19,TRBJ2-5,once,TRBD1,CASSTQGQQETQYF,TGTGCCAGTAGTACTCAGGGACAGCAAGAGACCCAGTACTTC
TRBV6-1,TRBJ2-7,-,-,CASSAPVQGADYEQYF,TGTGCCAGCAGTGCCCCAGTACAGGGTGCAGATTACGAGCAGTACTTC
TRBV27,TRBJ2-7,-,TRBD2,CASSLVAGGPYEQYF,TGTGCCAGCAGTTTAGTGGCGGGAGGGCCGTACGAGCAGTACTTC
TRBV7-9,TRBJ2-7,-,-,CASSLLGGYEQYF,TGTGCCAGCAGCTTACTGGGGGGCTACGAGCAGTACTTC
TRBV4-3,TRBJ1-4,-,-,CASSHVRAAATNEKLFF,TGCGCCAGCAGCCACGTCCGAGCGGCTGCAACTAATGAAAAACTGTTTTTT
TRBV30,TRBJ2-5,-,-,CAWSLATSLYETQYF,TGTGCCTGGAGTTTGGCCACTAGCCTGTACGAGACCCAGTACTTC
TRBV25-1,TRBJ1-6,once,-,CASSPSGGNSPLHF,TGTGCCAGCAGTCCTTCCGGGGGGAATTCACCCCTCCACTTT
TRBV5-1,TRBJ1-1,-,-,CASSLGGHTEAFF,TGCGCCAGCAGCTTAGGCGGGCACACTGAAGCTTTCTTT
TRBV6-5,TRBJ1-1,-,-,CATANRGGNTEAFF,TGTGCCACCGCCAACCGAGGAGGGAACACTGAAGCTTTCTTT
TRBV5-4,TRBJ2-1,-,-,CASSLPTSVYNEQFF,TGTGCCAGCAGCTTGCCGACTAGTGTCTACAATGAGCAGTTCTTC
TRBV11-2,TRBJ2-7,-,-,CASSSRTTGNLSYEQYF,TGTGCCAGCAGCTCGAGGACGACAGGTAACCTTTCCTACGAGCAGTACTTC
TRBV28,TRBJ1-1,few,-,CASSGPPPRDTEAFF,TGTGCCAGCAGTGGACCTCCGCCGAGGGACACTGAAGCTTTCTTT
TRBV4-1,TRBJ2-5,-,TRBD2,CASSQDWPSGRVPQETQYF,TGCGCCAGCAGCCAAGATTGGCCTAGCGGGAGAGTTCCCCAAGAGACCCAGTACTTC
TRBV5-6,TRBJ1-1,-,-,CASSLGRTMNTEAFF,TGTGCCAGCAGCCTGGGACGGACAATGAACACTGAAGCTTTCTTT
TRBV7-2,TRBJ2-1,-,TRBD2,CASSSGTSGRGGVWEQFF,TGTGCCAGCAGCTCAGGGACTAGCGGGAGGGGGGGCGTCTGGGAGCAGTTCTTC
TRBV27,TRBJ1-1,once,-,CASSLRGSTEAFF,TGTGCCAGCAGTTTACGGGGGAGCACTGAAGCTTTCTTT
TRBV25-1,TRBJ2-1,-,TRBD2,CASSITSSSGSRHEQFF,TGTGCCAGCAGTATCACGTCGAGTAGCGGGAGTCGCCATGAGCAGTTCTTC
TRBV7-2,TRBJ2-1,few,-,CASSPLGSRFF,TGTGCCAGCAGCCCCCTGGGCTCCCGGTTCTTC
TRBV28,TRBJ1-1,few,-,CASPGGSNTEAFF,TGTGCCAGCCCGGGTGGGTCAAACACTGAAGCTTTCTTT
TRBV4-1,TRBJ2-7,once,TRBD1,CASSQWTGTYEQYF,TGCGCCAGCAGTCAATGGACAGGGACCTACGAGCAGTACTTC
TRBV27,TRBJ1-5,many,TRBD1,CASILAGGDQPQHF,TGTGCCAGCATTCTCGCAGGGGGCGATCAGCCCCAGCATTTT